This T cell receptor beta chain was documented in a study of cytomegalovirus exposure and HLA in healthy donors. Whole-study findings and limits: First-cohort TCR clusters tended to co-occur in the roughly 120 validation repertoires, a later analysis found.

In the case of this clone: Its matching antigen is unknown.

The V segment lost 1 base and the J segment 15 bases; nucleotides outside the gene matches: 12. The CDR3 is 15 amino acids. Germline-derived CDR1 and CDR2 are SGHAT and FQNNGV. Only in-frame clones appear in the TCRdb table, and some are missing; sequencing was by immunoSEQ multiplex PCR. The table lists 100,000 to 150,000 clones, more than 70% of them singletons. Sequencing input: PBMCs. The rearrangement joins TRBV11-2 to TRBJ2-1; 10 bases map to TRBD2. The sequence was collected from a man aged 30-40 years in good health and CMV-seronegative. The CDR3 protein is CASSLGVSGRQEGFF. The CDR3 nucleotides read TGTGCCAGCAGCTTAGGAGTTAGCGGGAGGCAAGAGGGGTTCTTC. The variable domain in full, completed from reference TRBV11-2 and TRBJ2-1, reads EAGVAQSPRYKIIEKRQSVAFWCNPISGHATLYWYQQILGQGPKLLIQFQNNGVVDDSQLPKDRFSAERLKGVDSTLKIQPAKLEDSAVYLCASSLGVSGRQEGFFGPGTRLTVL.